This is a list of T cell receptor beta chains from one sample in a study of T cells in Graves' hyperthyroidism and ophthalmopathy. TCRdb fed the multiplex PCR reads into MiXCR, producing one record per CDR3 protein. The repertoire holds some 420,000 distinct CDR3 sequences, with around 15% as singletons. The sequenced material came from blood. The source of these receptors is a woman younger than 35 with Graves' hyperthyroidism. The conserved cysteine and the conserved F or W are not part of the CDR3 here. D genes are given only for firm matches.

d_call j_call v_call cdr3_aa
TRBD1 TRBJ2-3 TRBV19 ASGDRSTTDTQY
TRBD2 TRBJ2-3 TRBV20-1 SARDPGRAADTQY
. TRBJ2-2 TRBV25-1 ASSDSGTLTGELF
. TRBJ2-1 TRBV30 AWSWGSNNEQF
. TRBJ2-7 TRBV2 ASSERGGYDQY
. TRBJ1-2 TRBV10-3 AISESQGHRDAYT
TRBD1 TRBJ1-5 TRBV6-5 ASSSQGVTPQPQH
. TRBJ1-1 TRBV3-1 ASSQAVGTEAF
. TRBJ2-1 TRBV12-3/TRBV12-4 ASSLVGGRAVNEQF
TRBD2 TRBJ2-7 TRBV18 ASSPTSGSRTYEQY
. TRBJ1-5 TRBV2 ARGGRGSNQPQH
. TRBJ2-3 TRBV7-3 ASSHTSQDTQY
. TRBJ1-2 TRBV30 AWTHPGQDNYGYT
TRBD2 TRBJ2-5 TRBV10-2 ASSESGLGTMTQY
. TRBJ1-5 TRBV19 ASSLPGRGNQPQH
. TRBJ2-1 TRBV7-9 ASSSSRLGNTDKYNEQF
. TRBJ1-2 TRBV28 ASMVSGTNYGYT
. TRBJ1-1 TRBV10-1 ASSERKMNTEAF
TRBD2 TRBJ2-5 TRBV7-9 ASTPGGTFETQY
TRBD1 TRBJ1-6 TRBV3-1 ASSLGTVNSPLH
. TRBJ2-7 TRBV18 ASSPPSEPHEQY
. TRBJ1-1 TRBV11-3 ASSLVRNTEAF
. TRBJ1-2 TRBV20-1 SARGSYKVGYT
. TRBJ2-1 TRBV10-3 AITASTIYNEQF
TRBD1 TRBJ2-1 TRBV19 ASSKTGGRDSLYNEQF
. TRBJ1-2 TRBV7-2 ASSPGQQRYGYT
. TRBJ2-7 TRBV27 ASSFASPYEQY
. TRBJ1-1 TRBV20-1 SASSGGSTEAF
TRBD1 TRBJ1-2 TRBV20-1 SARDRDRGIYGYT
. TRBJ1-5 TRBV30 AWSARDSNQPQH
TRBD2 TRBJ2-3 TRBV30 AWRSTSGVTDTQY
. TRBJ1-1 TRBV4-1 ASSRDAEDFKAF
. TRBJ2-2 TRBV27 ASSLYQTESNTGELF
. TRBJ2-1 TRBV7-8 ASSLIGIRNEQF
TRBD1 TRBJ2-7 TRBV19 ASSTSSGQTYEQY
. TRBJ1-6 TRBV20-1 SASLGKGSPLH
TRBD1 TRBJ1-1 TRBV19 ATLDRGRHTEAF
TRBD1 TRBJ2-7 TRBV28 ASSLLDRGMREQY
TRBD2 TRBJ2-7 TRBV20-1 SARDLVAGASYEQY
. TRBJ2-3 TRBV20-1 SASDGDLSTDTQY
. TRBJ2-2 TRBV29-1 SVEGTRNTGELF
. TRBJ2-7 TRBV12-5 ASGSGGVTGYEQY
TRBD1 TRBJ1-2 TRBV5-6 ASSLGGQGVDGYT
TRBD1 TRBJ2-7 TRBV28 ASSSPDRGPFYEQY
TRBD2 TRBJ2-3 TRBV4-3 ASSRTSGHTDTQY
. TRBJ1-6 TRBV5-1 ASSLSSTRGSPLH
. TRBJ2-1 TRBV19 ARAPPLGGYYSYNEQF
. TRBJ2-1 TRBV10-3 AISQDRNEQF
. TRBJ1-1 TRBV12-3/TRBV12-4 ASSLGQLNTEAF
TRBD2 TRBJ2-1 TRBV10-2 ASLEAGKEQF
. TRBJ1-2 TRBV5-1 ASSFQPVSYGYT
TRBD2 TRBJ2-7 TRBV9 ANSAGLAGGEGEQY
TRBD2 TRBJ2-7 TRBV7-3 ASSLPPSGRPREQY
. TRBJ2-7 TRBV7-8 ASSLTFAPDTDSSYEQY